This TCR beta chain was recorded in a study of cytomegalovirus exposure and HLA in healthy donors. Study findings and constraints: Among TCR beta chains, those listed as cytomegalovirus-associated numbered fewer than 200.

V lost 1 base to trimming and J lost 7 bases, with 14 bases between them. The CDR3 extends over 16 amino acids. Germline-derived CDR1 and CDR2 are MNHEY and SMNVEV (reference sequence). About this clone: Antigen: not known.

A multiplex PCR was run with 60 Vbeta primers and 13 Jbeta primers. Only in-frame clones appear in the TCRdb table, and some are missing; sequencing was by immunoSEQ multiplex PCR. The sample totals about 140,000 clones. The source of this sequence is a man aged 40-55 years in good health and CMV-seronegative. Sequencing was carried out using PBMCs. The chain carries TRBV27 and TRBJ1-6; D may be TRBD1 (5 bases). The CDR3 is CASSLLAQGLNSPLHF. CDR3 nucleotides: TGTGCCAGCAGTTTATTGGCTCAGGGTCTAAATTCACCCCTCCACTTT.